Shown below are 32 T cell receptor beta chains from a single sample sequenced in a study of shared clonotypes between healthy human individuals. Naivety among CD8 cells was defined by CD45RO negativity and positive CCR7 selection, thereby excluding terminally differentiated effector memory CD45RA+ cells. The table came from immunoSEQ multiplex PCR; TCRdb's copy has only in-frame clones and leaves some out. Of roughly 1,800,000 clones listed, about 94% were seen once; the top ten hold approximately 1%. Sequencing input: naive CD8+ T cells sorted from blood. The receptors were sampled from a man younger than 30 in good health.

J is TRBJ2-7 and V is TRBV27, with a possible D match to TRBD1 (5 bases). Trimming took 4 bases from V and 2 from J, leaving 12 bases between them. This CDR3 contains 14 residues. Germline lookup yields CDR1 MNHEY and CDR2 SMNVEV (reference sequence). CDR3 residues: CASSSDRKTYEQYF. The DNA for the CDR3 is TGTGCCAGCAGTTCTGACAGAAAAACCTACGAGCAGTACTTC.

The J gene is TRBJ2-2, the V gene TRBV7-9, with D uncertain. This CDR3 spans 15 amino acids. The V end lost 1 base, the J end lost 6 bases, and 12 bases lay between the germline ends. Germline CDR1 reads SEHNR; CDR2 reads FQNEAQ (reference sequence). DNA of the CDR3: TGTGCCAGCAGCTTAGAAATTGGGGTGGCCGGGGAGCTGTTTTTT. It codes for CASSLEIGVAGELFF.

The rearrangement joins TRBV9 to TRBJ2-5; weak D call: TRBD2 (6 bases). V lost 4 bases and J lost 5, with 15 bases in between. The CDR3 spans 14 residues. Germline CDR1 and CDR2: SGDLS and YYNGEE. The CDR3 loop is CASSPPGAGETQYF. The CDR3 region has the DNA TGTGCCAGCAGCCCACCCGGGGCGGGGGAGACCCAGTACTTC.

The chain couples TRBV7-9 to TRBJ2-1; the D gene is possibly TRBD2 (6 bases). Germline CDR1 reads SEHNR; CDR2 reads FQNEAQ (reference sequence). The CDR3 has 16 residues. The ends were cut back, 7 bases at V and 0 bases at J, with 16 bases in the middle. The CDR3 sequence is CASTSGVSSSYNEQFF. The CDR3 DNA is TGTGCCAGCACCTCGGGGGTATCTAGCTCCTACAATGAGCAGTTCTTC.

This CDR3 is CASSLLGASEAFF. The CDR3 DNA reads TGTGCCAGCAGTTTATTGGGGGCGTCTGAAGCTTTCTTT. The chain joins TRBV27 to TRBJ1-1; D might be TRBD1 (6 bases). Germline V gene sequence: CDR1 MNHEY, CDR2 SMNVEV (reference sequence). The CDR3 contains 13 residues. The V end lost 1 base, the J end lost 6 bases, and 9 bases lay between the germline ends.

V gene TRBV11-2 combines with J gene TRBJ1-2, with 10 nucleotides matching TRBD1. This CDR3 comprises 16 residues. With V trimmed by 2 bases and J by 8 bases, 11 bases remained unmatched. Germline V gives CDR1 SGHAT, CDR2 FQNNGV. CDR3 DNA sequence: TGTGCCAGCAGCTTATTTTTGGGGGACAGGGGAGAGGGCTACACCTTC. This gives the protein CASSLFLGDRGEGYTF.

The V and J genes are TRBV7-8 and TRBJ2-1; 7 positions agree with TRBD2. Unmatched junction bases numbered 5, after V lost 0 bases and J lost 3 bases. Per the germline V gene, CDR1 is SGHVS and CDR2 is FQNEAQ. The CDR3 has 16 amino acids. The CDR3 region is CASSLAIQRDYNEQFF. The CDR3 nucleotides are TGTGCCAGCAGCTTAGCAATCCAGCGGGACTACAATGAGCAGTTCTTC. The full variable domain, rest sourced from reference TRBV7-8 and TRBJ2-1, is GAGVSQSPRYKVAKRGQDVALRCDPISGHVSLFWYQQALGQGPEFLTYFQNEAQLDKSGLPSDRFFAERPEGSVSTLKIQRTQQEDSAVYLCASSLAIQRDYNEQFFGPGTRLTVL.

The V call is TRBV4-1, the J call TRBJ2-1; D is possibly TRBD2 (6 bases). CDR1 MGHRA and CDR2 YSYEKL come from the germline V gene. CDR3 length equals 16 residues. V lost 6 bases to trimming and J lost 5 bases, with 20 bases between them. CDR3 sequence: CASRPYATGENNEQFF. In DNA form, the CDR3 reads TGCGCCAGCAGACCATACGCCACGGGAGAGAACAATGAGCAGTTCTTC.

This chain links TRBV7-6 with TRBJ2-2; 11 bases are a match to TRBD2. Germline values: CDR1 SGHVS, CDR2 FNYEAQ. The CDR3 is made up of 16 amino acids. Trimming removed 1 base from V and 11 bases from J; junction bases left unmatched: 9. The CDR3: CASSLGTSGFFGELFF. DNA of the CDR3: TGTGCCAGCAGCTTAGGGACTAGCGGGTTCTTTGGAGAGCTGTTTTTT.

The chain carries TRBV28 and TRBJ1-1; D unclear. Germline V gene lookup returns CDR1 MDHEN and CDR2 SYDVKM. V lost 3 bases to trimming and J lost 3 bases, with 11 bases between them. The CDR3 spans 14 residues. The CDR3 nucleotides are TGTGCCAGCAGTTTGTTCGGGCCGGACACTGAAGCTTTCTTT. This translates into CASSLFGPDTEAFF.

A word on this clone: Other DNA sequences in the same sample also yield this CDR3. This chain links TRBV6-1 with TRBJ2-7; 11 nucleotides align to TRBD2. CDR1 and CDR2 from the germline V gene are MNHNS and SASEGT. CDR3 length: 14 amino acids. Losses at the gene ends were 6 bases for V and 4 bases for J; bases not matched to a gene: 5. In DNA form, the CDR3 reads TGTGCCAGCAGCCTAGCGGGGGGCACATACGAGCAGTACTTC. The encoded protein is CASSLAGGTYEQYF.

This chain uses TRBV7-9 with TRBJ2-2; no clear D. The CDR3 is made up of 13 amino acids. From germline, CDR1 is SEHNR and CDR2 FQNEAQ (reference sequence). V gave up 8 bases and J gave up 0 bases, with 7 bases separating them. The CDR3 sequence: CASLLANTGELFF. The DNA for the CDR3 is TGTGCCAGCCTTTTAGCGAACACCGGGGAGCTGTTTTTT.

The chain employs TRBV5-6 and TRBJ1-1; 10 bases line up with TRBD1. The CDR3 loop spans 17 amino acids. CDR1 is SGHDT, CDR2 YYEEEE, per germline. The trim removed 4 bases at V and 6 bases at J, leaving 15 bases unmatched. The CDR3, as DNA: TGTGCCAGCAGCCTGCCGGGACAGGGGCAGCTTACGGCTGAAGCTTTCTTT. Residues: CASSLPGQGQLTAEAFF.

The gene calls are TRBV13 and TRBJ2-7, with 8 bases matching TRBD1. The CDR3 has 14 amino acids. CDR1 and CDR2 from the germline V gene are PRHDT and FYEKMQ (reference sequence). The V and J ends lost 2 bases and 5 bases, in that order; junction bases with no gene match: 5. This CDR3 reads CASSLPGGSDEQYF. CDR3 DNA: TGTGCCAGCAGCTTACCAGGGGGCTCTGACGAGCAGTACTTC.

This clone was detected many times. Other nucleotide sequences from this sample produce the same CDR3. The gene calls are TRBV5-1 and TRBJ2-7; 8 bases agree with TRBD2. The V gene end was trimmed by 4 bases and the J gene end by 6 bases; junction bases not matched to a gene: 6. Germline-derived CDR1 and CDR2 are SGHRS and YFSETQ. The length of the CDR3 is 13 residues. CDR3 loop: CASSPGGGLEQYF. The CDR3 DNA sequence: TGCGCCAGCAGCCCCGGCGGGGGGCTCGAGCAGTACTTC.

This CDR3 reads CASSVDEGLMGELFF. CDR3 DNA: TGTGCCAGCAGCGTAGATGAAGGGCTTATGGGGGAGCTGTTTTTT. V usage is TRBV9 and J usage is TRBJ2-2; no definite D call. The CDR3 has 15 amino acids. V was shortened by 0 bases and J by 8 bases, with 14 bases between the two germline ends. Per the germline V gene, CDR1 is SGDLS and CDR2 is YYNGEE.

The V call is TRBV5-5, the J call TRBJ1-1, with D possibly being TRBD1 (6 bases). CDR3 length equals 17 residues. V was pared by 7 bases and J by 5 bases, with 27 bases between. Per the germline V gene, CDR1 is SGHKS and CDR2 is YYEKEE (reference sequence). CDR3 loop: CASYELTLLGAGTEAFF. The DNA for the CDR3 is TGTGCCAGCTACGAGCTCACTCTCCTGGGGGCAGGGACTGAAGCTTTCTTT.

This clone was picked up one time. This chain connects TRBV4-3 to TRBJ1-4, with D maybe TRBD1 (6 bases). The germline V gene has CDR1 LGHNA and CDR2 YSLEER. CDR3 length: 14 residues. With 0 bases removed from V and 12 bases from J, the gap between germline ends came to 14 bases. CDR3 nucleotides: TGCGCCAGCAGCCAAGATGATGTCGGGGGCGAACTGTTTTTT. Protein: CASSQDDVGGELFF.

CDR3 region: CASSYSTQGQGYTF. The CDR3 DNA follows: TGTGCCAGCAGTTACTCGACCCAGGGACAGGGCTACACCTTC. The rearrangement joins TRBV6-5 to TRBJ1-2; 7 positions agree with TRBD1. Germline assignment: CDR1 MNHEY and CDR2 SVGAGI. The CDR3 loop spans 14 amino acids. The V segment lost 0 bases and the J segment 8 bases; nucleotides outside the gene matches: 6.

The chain recombines TRBV11-3 with TRBJ2-7; no clear D. V lost 2 bases to trimming and J lost 1 base, with 15 bases between them. In germline, CDR1 is SGHNT, CDR2 YENEEA. The CDR3 has 16 residues. CDR3 in DNA: TGTGCCAGCAGCTTACTCCAGGTGAGATTTTCCTACGAGCAGTACTTC. Residues: CASSLLQVRFSYEQYF. Based on the CDR3 plus reference TRBV11-3 and TRBJ2-7, the full variable domain is EAGVVQSPRYKIIEKKQPVAFWCNPISGHNTLYWYLQNLGQGPELLIRYENEEAVDDSQLPKDRFSAERLKGVDSTLKIQPAELGDSAVYLCASSLLQVRFSYEQYFGPGTRLTVT.

The CDR3 DNA is TGTGCCAGCAGCGCTCCTTCGGAGACCCAGTACTTC. This translates into CASSAPSETQYF. This sequence joins TRBV9 and TRBJ2-5; no clear D. Trimming removed 3 bases from V and 5 bases from J, with 8 bases in between. The CDR3 is 12 residues long. From germline, CDR1 is SGDLS and CDR2 YYNGEE.

This chain connects TRBV30 to TRBJ2-3; D gene ambiguous. The CDR3 is made up of 13 amino acids. V shed 0 bases and J shed 4 bases, with 8 bases lying between them. Germline values: CDR1 GTSNPN, CDR2 SVGIG (reference sequence). In DNA, the CDR3 is TGTGCCTGGAGTGTAGCCTCCTCAGATACGCAGTATTTT. This translates into CAWSVASSDTQYF.

The rearrangement joins TRBV10-1 to TRBJ2-7; 9 bases match TRBD1. Germline assignment: CDR1 WNHNN and CDR2 SYGVQD (reference sequence). The length of the CDR3 is 14 residues. V lost 2 bases, J lost 6 bases, and 5 bases stayed unmatched. This CDR3 reads CASSEPGQGSEQYF. The CDR3 nucleotides are TGCGCCAGCAGTGAGCCCGGACAGGGGAGCGAGCAGTACTTC.

The chain is built from TRBV7-6 and TRBJ2-5; 9 bases are shared with TRBD2. The CDR3 covers 14 residues. Germline CDR1 is SGHVS and CDR2 is FNYEAQ. J was trimmed by 7 bases and V by 5 bases; bases with no gene match: 8. The CDR3 here is CASSVPGLAVTQYF. The CDR3 region has the DNA TGTGCCAGCAGCGTACCGGGACTAGCTGTGACCCAGTACTTC.

This chain connects TRBV29-1 to TRBJ2-1; possibly TRBD2 for D (5 bases). Trimming pared 6 bases from V and 2 bases from J, leaving 11 bases between. Per the germline V gene, CDR1 is SQVTM and CDR2 is ANQGSEA. CDR3 length equals 13 residues. This chain's CDR3 is CSVVTGAYNEQFF. The CDR3 DNA reads as TGCAGCGTGGTTACCGGGGCCTACAATGAGCAGTTCTTC.

Note on this clone: At the DNA level, this CDR3 is encoded by other sequences in the same sample as well. The V and J genes are TRBV19 and TRBJ2-2, with no clear D. In germline, CDR1 is LNHDA, CDR2 SQIVND (reference sequence). The CDR3 consists of 14 residues. V dropped 3 bases and J dropped 1 base, with 6 bases sitting between them. Here the CDR3 reads CASSISGNTGELFF. The CDR3 nucleotides are TGTGCCAGTAGTATTTCTGGGAACACCGGGGAGCTGTTTTTT.

The V gene is TRBV5-5, the J gene TRBJ2-7; 10 bases line up with TRBD2. The junction had 8 bases not matched to a gene; V was cut back by 4 bases and J by 1 base. Germline CDR1 and CDR2: SGHKS and YYEKEE (reference sequence). There are 16 residues in the CDR3. CDR3 sequence reads: CASSTASGGYSYEQYF. In DNA form, the CDR3 reads TGTGCCAGCAGCACTGCTAGCGGGGGTTATTCCTACGAGCAGTACTTC.

The chain links TRBV13 to TRBJ2-5; 10 bases are shared with TRBD2. Germline-derived CDR1 and CDR2 are PRHDT and FYEKMQ (reference sequence). After removal of 3 bases from V and 2 bases from J, the junction contained 0 bases not matched to a gene. CDR3 size: 14 residues. The CDR3 here is CASSLGLAQETQYF. CDR3 coding DNA: TGTGCCAGCAGCTTGGGACTAGCGCAAGAGACCCAGTACTTC.

CDR3 sequence (DNA): TGCAGTGCTGGGCGGGACTATGGCTACACCTTC. Translating gives CSAGRDYGYTF. V usage is TRBV20-1 and J usage is TRBJ1-2; unclear D gene. This CDR3 contains 11 residues. V lost 5 bases and J lost 3, with 7 bases in between. The germline V gene encodes CDR1 DFQATT and CDR2 SNEGSKA (reference sequence).

This clone was recorded only once. The gene calls are TRBV7-6 and TRBJ2-3; D is unclear. Germline V gene lookup returns CDR1 SGHVS and CDR2 FNYEAQ. The CDR3 covers 12 residues. The V gene lost 5 bases and the J gene lost 2 bases, with 5 bases spanning the gap. DNA of the CDR3: TGTGCCAGCAGCCCCACCACAGATACGCAGTATTTT. It is translated as CASSPTTDTQYF.

The chain carries TRBV6-6 and TRBJ1-2; D remains ambiguous. Germline V gives CDR1 MNHNY, CDR2 SVGAGI (reference sequence). This CDR3 is 12 amino acids long. Trimming removed 7 bases at V and 3 bases at J, with 9 bases between. The CDR3 nucleotides are TGTGCCAGCACCCAACCTGACTATGGCTACACCTTC. It translates to CASTQPDYGYTF.

This chain connects TRBV4-1 to TRBJ2-7, with a tentative D call TRBD1 (5 bases). The germline V gene has CDR1 MGHRA and CDR2 YSYEKL. CDR3 length: 14 residues. V shed 4 bases and J shed 5 bases, with 15 bases lying between them. CDR3 protein: CASSLMEQGNEQYF. The CDR3 DNA sequence: TGCGCCAGCAGCCTCATGGAGCAGGGTAACGAGCAGTACTTC.